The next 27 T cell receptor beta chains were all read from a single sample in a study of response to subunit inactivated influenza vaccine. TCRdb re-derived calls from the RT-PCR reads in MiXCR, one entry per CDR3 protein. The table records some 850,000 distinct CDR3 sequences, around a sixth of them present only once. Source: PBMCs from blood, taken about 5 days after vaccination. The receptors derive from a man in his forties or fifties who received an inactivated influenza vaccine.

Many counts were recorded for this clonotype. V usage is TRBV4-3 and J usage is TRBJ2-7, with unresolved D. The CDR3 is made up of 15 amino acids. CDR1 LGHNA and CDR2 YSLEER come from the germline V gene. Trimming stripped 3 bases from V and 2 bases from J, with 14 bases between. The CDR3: CASSQAPGPTYEQYF. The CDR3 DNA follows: TGCGCCAGCAGCCAGGCCCCGGGCCCAACCTACGAGCAGTACTTC.

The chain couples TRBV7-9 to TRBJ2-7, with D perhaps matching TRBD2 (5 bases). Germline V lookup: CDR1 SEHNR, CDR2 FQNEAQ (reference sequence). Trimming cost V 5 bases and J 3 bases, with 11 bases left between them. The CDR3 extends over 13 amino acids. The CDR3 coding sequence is TGTGCCAGCAGCCCCGGGGATCTCTACGAGCAGTACTTC. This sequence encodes CASSPGDLYEQYF.

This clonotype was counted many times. The chain's CDR3 is CSGTPQFYNEQFF. The CDR3 DNA reads as TGCAGCGGGACTCCACAATTCTACAATGAGCAGTTCTTC. The chain links TRBV29-1 to TRBJ2-1; tentatively, D is TRBD2 (5 bases). Germline lookup yields CDR1 SQVTM and CDR2 ANQGSEA. CDR3 length equals 13 residues. Trimming left V 7 bases short and J 3 bases short, with 13 bases between.

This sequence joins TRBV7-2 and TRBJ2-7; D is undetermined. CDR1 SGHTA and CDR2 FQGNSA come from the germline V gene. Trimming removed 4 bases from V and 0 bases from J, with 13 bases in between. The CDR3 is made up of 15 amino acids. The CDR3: CASSSRAYASYEQYF. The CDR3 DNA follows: TGTGCCAGCAGCTCTAGAGCTTACGCCTCCTACGAGCAGTACTTC.

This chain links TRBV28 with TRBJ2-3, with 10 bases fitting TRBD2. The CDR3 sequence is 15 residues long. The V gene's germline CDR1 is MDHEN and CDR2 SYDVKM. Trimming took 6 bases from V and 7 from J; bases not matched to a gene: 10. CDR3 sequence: CASRNSGGLGNTQYF. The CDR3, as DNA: TGTGCCAGCAGAAATAGCGGGGGGCTCGGGAATACGCAGTATTTT.

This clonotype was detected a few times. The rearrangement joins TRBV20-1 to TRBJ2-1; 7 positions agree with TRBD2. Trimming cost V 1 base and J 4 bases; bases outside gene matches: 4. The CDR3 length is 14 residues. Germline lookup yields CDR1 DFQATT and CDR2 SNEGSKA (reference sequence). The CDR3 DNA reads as TGCAGTGCTAGAGGAAGCGGGGCTTACAATGAGCAGTTCTTC. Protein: CSARGSGAYNEQFF.

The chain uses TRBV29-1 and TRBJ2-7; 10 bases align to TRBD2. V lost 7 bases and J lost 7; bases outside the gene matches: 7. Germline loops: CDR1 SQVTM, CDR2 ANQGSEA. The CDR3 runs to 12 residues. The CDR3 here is CSALAGVEEQYF. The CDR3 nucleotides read TGCAGCGCCCTAGCGGGAGTGGAAGAGCAGTACTTC.

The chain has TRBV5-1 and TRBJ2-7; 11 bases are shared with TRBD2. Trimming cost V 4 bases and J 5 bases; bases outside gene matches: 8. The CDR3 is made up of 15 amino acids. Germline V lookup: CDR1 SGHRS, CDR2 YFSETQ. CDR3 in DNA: TGCGCCAGCAGCGAGGCTAGCGGGAGGATCCACGAGCAGTACTTC. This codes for CASSEASGRIHEQYF.

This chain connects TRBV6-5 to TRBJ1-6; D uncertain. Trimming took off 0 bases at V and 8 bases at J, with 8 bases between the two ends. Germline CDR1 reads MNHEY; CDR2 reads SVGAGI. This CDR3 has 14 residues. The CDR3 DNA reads TGTGCCAGCAGTTACTCGAACAGCCATTCACCCCTCCACTTT. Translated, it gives CASSYSNSHSPLHF.

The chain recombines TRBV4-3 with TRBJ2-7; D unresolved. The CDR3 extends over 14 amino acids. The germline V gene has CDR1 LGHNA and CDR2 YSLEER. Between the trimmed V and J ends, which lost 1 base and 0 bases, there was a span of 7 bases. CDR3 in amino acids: CASSQAARSYEQYF. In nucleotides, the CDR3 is TGCGCCAGCAGCCAAGCTGCGCGCTCCTACGAGCAGTACTTC.

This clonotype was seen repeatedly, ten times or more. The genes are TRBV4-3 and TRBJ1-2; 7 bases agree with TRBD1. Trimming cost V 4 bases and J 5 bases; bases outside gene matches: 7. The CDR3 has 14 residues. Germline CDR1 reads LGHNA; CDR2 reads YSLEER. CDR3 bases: TGCGCCAGCAGCCCAGGGACAGAGTTATATGGCTACACCTTC. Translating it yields CASSPGTELYGYTF.

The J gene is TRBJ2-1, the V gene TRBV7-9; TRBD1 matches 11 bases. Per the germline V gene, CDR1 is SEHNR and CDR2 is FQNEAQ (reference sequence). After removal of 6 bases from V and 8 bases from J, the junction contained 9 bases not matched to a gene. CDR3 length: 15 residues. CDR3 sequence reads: CASSYRDRGSDEQFF. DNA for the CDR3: TGTGCCAGCAGTTACCGGGACAGGGGGTCCGATGAGCAGTTCTTC.

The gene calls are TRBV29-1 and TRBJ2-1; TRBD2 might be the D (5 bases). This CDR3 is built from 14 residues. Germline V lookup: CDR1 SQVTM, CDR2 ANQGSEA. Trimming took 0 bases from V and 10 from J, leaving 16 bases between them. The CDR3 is CSVEDSRRVREQFF. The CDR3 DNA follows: TGCAGCGTTGAAGATAGTCGGCGGGTACGAGAGCAGTTCTTC.

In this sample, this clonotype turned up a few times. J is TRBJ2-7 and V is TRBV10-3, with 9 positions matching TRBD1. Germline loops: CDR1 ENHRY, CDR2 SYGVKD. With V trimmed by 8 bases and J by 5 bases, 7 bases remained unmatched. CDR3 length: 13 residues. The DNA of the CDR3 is TGTGCCATCGGTGGGACAGGGTTCGACGAGCAGTACTTC. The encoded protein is CAIGGTGFDEQYF.

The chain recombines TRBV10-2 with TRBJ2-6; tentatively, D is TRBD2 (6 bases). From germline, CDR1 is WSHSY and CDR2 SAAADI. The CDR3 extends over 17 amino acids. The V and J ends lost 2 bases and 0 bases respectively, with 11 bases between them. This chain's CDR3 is CASSEPEGRSGANVLTF. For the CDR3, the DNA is TGCGCCAGCAGTGAGCCGGAGGGGCGCTCTGGGGCCAACGTCCTGACTTTC.

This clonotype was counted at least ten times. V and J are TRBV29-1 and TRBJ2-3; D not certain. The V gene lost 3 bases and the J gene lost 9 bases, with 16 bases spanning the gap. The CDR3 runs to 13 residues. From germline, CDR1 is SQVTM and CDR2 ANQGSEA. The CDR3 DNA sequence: TGCAGCGTTGAGAGGCCCACTCTGAGGACGCAGTATTTT. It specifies CSVERPTLRTQYF.

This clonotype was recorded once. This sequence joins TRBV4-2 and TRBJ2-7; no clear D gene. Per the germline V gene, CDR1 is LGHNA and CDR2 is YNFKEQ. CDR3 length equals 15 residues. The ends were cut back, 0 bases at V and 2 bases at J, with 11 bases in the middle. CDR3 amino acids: CASSQEPGSPYEQYF. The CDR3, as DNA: TGTGCCAGCAGCCAAGAACCAGGTAGCCCCTACGAGCAGTACTTC.

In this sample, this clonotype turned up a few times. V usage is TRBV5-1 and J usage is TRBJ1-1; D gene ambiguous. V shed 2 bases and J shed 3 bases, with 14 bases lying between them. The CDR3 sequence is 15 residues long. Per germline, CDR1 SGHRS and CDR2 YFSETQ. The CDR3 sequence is CASSFGRASDTEAFF. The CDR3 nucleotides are TGCGCCAGCAGCTTCGGACGGGCCTCGGACACTGAAGCTTTCTTT.

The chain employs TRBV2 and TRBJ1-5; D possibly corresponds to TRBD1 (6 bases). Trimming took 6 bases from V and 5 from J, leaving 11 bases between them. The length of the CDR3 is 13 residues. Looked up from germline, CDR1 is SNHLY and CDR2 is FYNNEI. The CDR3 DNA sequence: TGTGCCAGCAGCGCAGGGGCCCATCAGCCCCAGCATTTT. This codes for CASSAGAHQPQHF.

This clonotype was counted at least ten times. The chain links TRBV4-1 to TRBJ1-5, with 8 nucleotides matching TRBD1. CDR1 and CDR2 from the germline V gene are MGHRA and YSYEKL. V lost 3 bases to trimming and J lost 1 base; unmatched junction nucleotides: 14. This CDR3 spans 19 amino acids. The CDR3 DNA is TGCGCCAGCAGCCACTCTTCCGGGACAGGCGTTTGGAGCAATCAGCCCCAGCATTTT. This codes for CASSHSSGTGVWSNQPQHF.

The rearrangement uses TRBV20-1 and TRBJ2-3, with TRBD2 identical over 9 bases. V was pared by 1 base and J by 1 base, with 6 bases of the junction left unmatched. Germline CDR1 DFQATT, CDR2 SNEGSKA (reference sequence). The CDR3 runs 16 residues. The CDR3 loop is CSARVAGVVGTDTQYF. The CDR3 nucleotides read TGCAGTGCTAGAGTAGCGGGGGTGGTGGGCACAGATACGCAGTATTTT.

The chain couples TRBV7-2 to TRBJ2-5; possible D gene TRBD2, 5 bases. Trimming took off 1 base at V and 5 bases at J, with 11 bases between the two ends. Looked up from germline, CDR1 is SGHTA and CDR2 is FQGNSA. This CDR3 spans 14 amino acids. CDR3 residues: CASSLGPSLETQYF. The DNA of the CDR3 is TGTGCCAGCAGCTTAGGTCCTAGCCTCGAGACCCAGTACTTC.

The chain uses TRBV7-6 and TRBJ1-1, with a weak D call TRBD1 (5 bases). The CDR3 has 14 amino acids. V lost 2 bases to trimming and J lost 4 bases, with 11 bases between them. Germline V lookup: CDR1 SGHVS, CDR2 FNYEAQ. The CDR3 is CASSLKYGGTEAFF. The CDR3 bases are TGTGCCAGCAGCTTAAAATACGGGGGCACTGAAGCTTTCTTT.

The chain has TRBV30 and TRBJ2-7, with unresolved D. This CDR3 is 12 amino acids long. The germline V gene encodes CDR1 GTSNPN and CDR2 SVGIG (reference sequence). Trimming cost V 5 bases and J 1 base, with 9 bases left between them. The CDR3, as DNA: TGTGCCTGGGGAGATGGGTCCTACGAGCAGTACTTC. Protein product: CAWGDGSYEQYF.

CDR3 loop: CSARDPAGSYEQYF. As DNA, the CDR3 is TGCAGTGCTAGAGATCCAGCGGGTTCCTACGAGCAGTACTTC. The chain is built from TRBV20-1 and TRBJ2-7, with a tentative D call TRBD2 (6 bases). The CDR3 has 14 residues. Per germline, CDR1 DFQATT and CDR2 SNEGSKA (reference sequence). The V end was cut by 0 bases, the J end by 1 base, with 10 bases between.

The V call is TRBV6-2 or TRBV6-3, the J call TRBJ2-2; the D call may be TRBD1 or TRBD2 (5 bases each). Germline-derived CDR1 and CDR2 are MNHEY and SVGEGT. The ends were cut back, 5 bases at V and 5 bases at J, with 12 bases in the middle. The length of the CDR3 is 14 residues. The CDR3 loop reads CASSTGLPTGELFF. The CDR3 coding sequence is TGTGCCAGCAGTACAGGACTGCCTACCGGGGAGCTGTTTTTT.

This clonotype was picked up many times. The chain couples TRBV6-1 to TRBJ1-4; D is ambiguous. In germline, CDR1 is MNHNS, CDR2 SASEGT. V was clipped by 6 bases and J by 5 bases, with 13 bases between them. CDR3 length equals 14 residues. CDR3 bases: TGTGCCAGCAGACAACACGGAAGCAATGAAAAACTGTTTTTT. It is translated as CASRQHGSNEKLFF.